This paragraph reports one T cell receptor beta chain. The data were produced by immunoSEQ multiplex PCR, yet TCRdb's version contains in-frame clones alone and is incomplete. The table shows millions of clones, with 85% to 95% occurring only once. CDR1 and CDR2 (germline): SQVTM, ANQGSEA. This CDR3 is 17 amino acids long. Trimming cost V 3 bases and J 3 bases; bases outside gene matches: 7. The entry originates in a study of shared clonotypes between healthy human individuals. The naive CD8 subset, CD45RO-negative cells positively selected for CCR7, excluded terminally differentiated effector memory CD45RA+ cells.

The sequenced sample consisted of naive CD8+ T cells from PBMCs. This receptor was identified in a man aged 18 to 29 in good health. Some clones in this sample may be carry-over from other donors' samples. The chain recombines TRBV29-1 with TRBJ2-1, with 14 positions matching TRBD2. CDR3 coding DNA: TGCAGCGTTGAGGGGACTAGCGGGAGCTCTTTCTACAATGAGCAGTTCTTC. Translation: CSVEGTSGSSFYNEQFF.